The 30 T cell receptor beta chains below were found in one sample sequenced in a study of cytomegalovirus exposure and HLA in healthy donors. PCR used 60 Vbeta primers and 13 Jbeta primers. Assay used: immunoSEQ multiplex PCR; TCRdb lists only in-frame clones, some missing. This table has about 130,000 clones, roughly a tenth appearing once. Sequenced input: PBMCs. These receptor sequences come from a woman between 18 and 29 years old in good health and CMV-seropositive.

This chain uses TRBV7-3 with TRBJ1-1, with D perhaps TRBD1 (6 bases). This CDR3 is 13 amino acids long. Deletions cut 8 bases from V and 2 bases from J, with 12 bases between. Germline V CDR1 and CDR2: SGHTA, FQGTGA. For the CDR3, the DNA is TGTGCCAGCGTAGAGGGGGTCAACACTGAAGCTTTCTTT. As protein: CASVEGVNTEAFF.

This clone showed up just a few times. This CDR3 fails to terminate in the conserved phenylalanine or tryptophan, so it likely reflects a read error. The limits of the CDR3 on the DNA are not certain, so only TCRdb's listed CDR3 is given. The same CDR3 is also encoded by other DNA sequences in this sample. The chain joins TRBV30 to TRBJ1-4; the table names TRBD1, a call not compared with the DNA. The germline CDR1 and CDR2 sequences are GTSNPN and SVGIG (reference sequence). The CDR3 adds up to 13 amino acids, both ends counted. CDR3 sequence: CAWAGQLSEKMFL.

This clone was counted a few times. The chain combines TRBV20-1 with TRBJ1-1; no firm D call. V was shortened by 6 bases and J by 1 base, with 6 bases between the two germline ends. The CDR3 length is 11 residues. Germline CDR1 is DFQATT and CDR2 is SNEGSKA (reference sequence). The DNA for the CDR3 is TGCAGTGCCCAGTGGAACACTGAAGCTTTCTTT. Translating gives CSAQWNTEAFF.

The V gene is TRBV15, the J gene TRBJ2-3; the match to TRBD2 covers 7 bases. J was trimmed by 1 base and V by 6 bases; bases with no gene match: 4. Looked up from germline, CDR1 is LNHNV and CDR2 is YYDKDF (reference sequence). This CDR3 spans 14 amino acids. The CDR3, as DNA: TGTGCCACCAGTAAGCGGGAACGCACAGATACGCAGTATTTT. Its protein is CATSKRERTDTQYF.

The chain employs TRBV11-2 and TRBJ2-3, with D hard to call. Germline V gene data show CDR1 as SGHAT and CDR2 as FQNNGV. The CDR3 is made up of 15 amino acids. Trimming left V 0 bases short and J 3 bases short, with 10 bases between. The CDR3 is CASSLDPGRTDTQYF. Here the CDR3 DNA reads TGTGCCAGCAGCTTAGATCCGGGTAGGACAGATACGCAGTATTTT.

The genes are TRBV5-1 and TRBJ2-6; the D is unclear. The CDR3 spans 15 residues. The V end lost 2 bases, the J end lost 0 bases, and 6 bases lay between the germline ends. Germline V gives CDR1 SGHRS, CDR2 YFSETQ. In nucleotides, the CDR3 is TGCGCCAGCAGCTTCGAGTTCTCTGGGGCCAACGTCCTGACTTTC. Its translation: CASSFEFSGANVLTF.

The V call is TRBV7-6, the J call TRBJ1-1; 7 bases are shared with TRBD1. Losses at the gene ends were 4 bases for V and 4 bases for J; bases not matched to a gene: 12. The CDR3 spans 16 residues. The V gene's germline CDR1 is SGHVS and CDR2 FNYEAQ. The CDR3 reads CASSSSLQGSRTEAFF. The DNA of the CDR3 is TGTGCCAGCAGCTCCAGTTTACAGGGGAGTCGCACTGAAGCTTTCTTT. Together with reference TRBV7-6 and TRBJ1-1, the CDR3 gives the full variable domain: GAGVSQSPRYKVTKRGQDVALRCDPISGHVSLYWYRQALGQGPEFLTYFNYEAQQDKSGLPNDRFSAERPEGSISTLTIQRTEQRDSAMYRCASSSSLQGSRTEAFFGQGTRLTVV.

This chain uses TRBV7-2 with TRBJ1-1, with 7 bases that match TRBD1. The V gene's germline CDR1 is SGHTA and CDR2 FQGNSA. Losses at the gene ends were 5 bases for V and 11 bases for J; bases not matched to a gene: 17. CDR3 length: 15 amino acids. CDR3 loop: CASSLLDRDLRIAFF. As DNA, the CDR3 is TGTGCCAGCAGCCTACTTGACAGGGATTTAAGAATCGCTTTCTTT.

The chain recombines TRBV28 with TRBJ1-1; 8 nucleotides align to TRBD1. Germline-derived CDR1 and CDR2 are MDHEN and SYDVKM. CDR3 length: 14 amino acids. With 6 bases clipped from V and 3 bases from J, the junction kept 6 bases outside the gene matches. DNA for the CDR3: TGTGCCAGCAGGTCGACAGGGGTCGACACTGAAGCTTTCTTT. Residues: CASRSTGVDTEAFF.

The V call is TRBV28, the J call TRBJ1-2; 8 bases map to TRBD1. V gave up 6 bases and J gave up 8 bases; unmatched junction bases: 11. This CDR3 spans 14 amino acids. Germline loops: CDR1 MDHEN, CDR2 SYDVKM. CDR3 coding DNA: TGTGCCAGCAGCATTCAGGGGGCCTCACGAGGCTACACCTTC. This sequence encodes CASSIQGASRGYTF.

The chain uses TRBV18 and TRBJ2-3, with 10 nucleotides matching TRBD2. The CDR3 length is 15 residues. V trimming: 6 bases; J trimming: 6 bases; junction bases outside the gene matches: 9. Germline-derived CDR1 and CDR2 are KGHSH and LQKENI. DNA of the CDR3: TGTGCCAGCTCGCAAATACTAGCGGGAACGGATACGCAGTATTTT. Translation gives CASSQILAGTDTQYF.

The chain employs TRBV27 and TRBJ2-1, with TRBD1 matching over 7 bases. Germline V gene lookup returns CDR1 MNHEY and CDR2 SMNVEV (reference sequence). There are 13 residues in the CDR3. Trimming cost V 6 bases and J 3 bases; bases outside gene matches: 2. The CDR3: CASSWDSYNEQFF. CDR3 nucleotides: TGTGCCAGCAGCTGGGACAGCTACAATGAGCAGTTCTTC.

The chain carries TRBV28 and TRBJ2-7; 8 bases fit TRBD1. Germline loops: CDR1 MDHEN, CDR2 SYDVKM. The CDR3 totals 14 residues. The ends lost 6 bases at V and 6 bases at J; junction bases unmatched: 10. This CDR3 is CASRRDRMATEQYF. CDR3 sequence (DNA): TGTGCCAGCAGAAGGGACAGGATGGCGACCGAGCAGTACTTC.

The CDR3 DNA reads as TGTGCCAGCAGTTTAAGGACTAGCGGGGATGAGCAGTTCTTC. Translation: CASSLRTSGDEQFF. The chain uses TRBV27 and TRBJ2-1; 12 bases fit TRBD2. CDR3 length: 14 amino acids. The V gene end was trimmed by 2 bases and the J gene end by 8 bases; junction bases not matched to a gene: 1. Germline V gives CDR1 MNHEY, CDR2 SMNVEV (reference sequence).

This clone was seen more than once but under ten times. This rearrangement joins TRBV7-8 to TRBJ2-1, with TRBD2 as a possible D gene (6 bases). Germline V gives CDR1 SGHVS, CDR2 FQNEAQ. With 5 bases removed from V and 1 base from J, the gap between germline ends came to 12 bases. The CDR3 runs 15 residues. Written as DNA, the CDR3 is TGTGCCAGCAGCCTCAGCGGGCGTTCCTACAATGAGCAGTTCTTC. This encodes CASSLSGRSYNEQFF.

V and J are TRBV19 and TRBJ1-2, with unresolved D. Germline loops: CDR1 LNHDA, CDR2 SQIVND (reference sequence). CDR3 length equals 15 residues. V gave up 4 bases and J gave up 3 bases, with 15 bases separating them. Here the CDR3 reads CASSKSTGSDYGYTF. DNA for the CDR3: TGTGCCAGTAGTAAGTCCACGGGGTCAGACTATGGCTACACCTTC.

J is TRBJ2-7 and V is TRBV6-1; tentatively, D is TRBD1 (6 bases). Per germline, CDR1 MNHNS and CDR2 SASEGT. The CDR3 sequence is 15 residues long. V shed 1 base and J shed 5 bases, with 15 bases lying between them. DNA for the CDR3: TGTGCCAGCAGTGAAGGGGACAAGGGCGCCGACGAGCAGTACTTC. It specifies CASSEGDKGADEQYF.

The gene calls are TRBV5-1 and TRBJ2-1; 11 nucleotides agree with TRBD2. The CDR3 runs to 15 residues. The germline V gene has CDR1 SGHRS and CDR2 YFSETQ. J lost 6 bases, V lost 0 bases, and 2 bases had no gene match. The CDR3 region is CASSLETSGTNEQFF. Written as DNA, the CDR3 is TGCGCCAGCAGCTTGGAGACTAGCGGGACCAATGAGCAGTTCTTC.

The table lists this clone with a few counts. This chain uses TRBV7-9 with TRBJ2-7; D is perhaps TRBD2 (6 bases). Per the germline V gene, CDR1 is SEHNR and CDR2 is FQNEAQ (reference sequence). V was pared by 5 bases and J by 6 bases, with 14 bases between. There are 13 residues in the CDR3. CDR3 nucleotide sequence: TGTGCCAGCAGCACTAGCCCCCCTCTCGAGCAGTACTTC. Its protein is CASSTSPPLEQYF.

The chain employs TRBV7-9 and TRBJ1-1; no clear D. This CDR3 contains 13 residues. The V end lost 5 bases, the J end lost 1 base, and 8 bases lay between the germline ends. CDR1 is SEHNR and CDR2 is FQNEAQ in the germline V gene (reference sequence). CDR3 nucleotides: TGTGCCAGCAGCGGCACAAAGAACACTGAAGCTTTCTTT. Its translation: CASSGTKNTEAFF.

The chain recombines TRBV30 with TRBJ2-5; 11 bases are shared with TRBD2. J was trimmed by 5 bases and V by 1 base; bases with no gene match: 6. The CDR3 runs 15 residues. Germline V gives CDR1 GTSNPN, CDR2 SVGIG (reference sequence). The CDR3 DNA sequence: TGTGCCTGGAGTGGACTAGCGGGGCCCGGGGAGACCCAGTACTTC. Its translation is CAWSGLAGPGETQYF.

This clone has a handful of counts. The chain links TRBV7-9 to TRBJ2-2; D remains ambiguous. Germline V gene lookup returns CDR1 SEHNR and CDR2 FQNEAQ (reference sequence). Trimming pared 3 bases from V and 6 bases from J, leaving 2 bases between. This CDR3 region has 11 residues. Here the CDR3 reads CASSFAGELFF. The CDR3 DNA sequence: TGTGCCAGCAGCTTCGCCGGGGAGCTGTTTTTT.

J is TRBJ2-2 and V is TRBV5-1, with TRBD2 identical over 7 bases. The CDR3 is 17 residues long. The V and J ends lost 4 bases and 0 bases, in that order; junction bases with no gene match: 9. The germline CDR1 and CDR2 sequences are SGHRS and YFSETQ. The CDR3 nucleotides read TGCGCCAGCAGCCGTGGAACGGCGGGAGCGAACACCGGGGAGCTGTTTTTT. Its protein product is CASSRGTAGANTGELFF.

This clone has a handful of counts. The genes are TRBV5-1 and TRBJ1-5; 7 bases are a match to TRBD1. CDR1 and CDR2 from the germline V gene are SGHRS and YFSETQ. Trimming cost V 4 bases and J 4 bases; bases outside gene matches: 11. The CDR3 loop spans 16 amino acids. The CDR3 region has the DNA TGCGCCAGCAGCAGGGGGGACAGTGAGGGAAATCAGCCCCAGCATTTT. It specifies CASSRGDSEGNQPQHF.

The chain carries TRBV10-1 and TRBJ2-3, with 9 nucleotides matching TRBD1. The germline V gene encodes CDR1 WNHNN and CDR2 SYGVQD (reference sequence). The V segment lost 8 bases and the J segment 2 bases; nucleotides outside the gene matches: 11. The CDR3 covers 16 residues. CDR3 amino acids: CASLRQGVGSTDTQYF. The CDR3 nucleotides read TGCGCCAGCCTCCGACAGGGGGTCGGCTCCACAGATACGCAGTATTTT.

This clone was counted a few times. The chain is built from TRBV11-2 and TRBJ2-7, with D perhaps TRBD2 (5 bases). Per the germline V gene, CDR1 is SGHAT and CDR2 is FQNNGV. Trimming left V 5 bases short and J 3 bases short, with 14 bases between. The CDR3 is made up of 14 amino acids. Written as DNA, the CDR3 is TGTGCCAGCAGCCCGACGACGGGAAACTACGAGCAGTACTTC. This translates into CASSPTTGNYEQYF.

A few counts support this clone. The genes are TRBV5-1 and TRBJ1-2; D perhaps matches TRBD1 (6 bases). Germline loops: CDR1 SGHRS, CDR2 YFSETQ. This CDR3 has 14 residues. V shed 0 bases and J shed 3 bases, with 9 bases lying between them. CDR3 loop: CASSLGQDDYGYTF. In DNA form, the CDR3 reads TGCGCCAGCAGCTTGGGACAGGACGACTATGGCTACACCTTC.

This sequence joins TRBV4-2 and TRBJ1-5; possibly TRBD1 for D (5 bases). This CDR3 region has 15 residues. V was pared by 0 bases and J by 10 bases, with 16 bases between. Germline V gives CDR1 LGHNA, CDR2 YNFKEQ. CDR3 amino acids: CASSQETGLPLPQHF. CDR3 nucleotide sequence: TGTGCCAGCAGCCAAGAAACAGGCCTACCTCTACCCCAGCATTTT.

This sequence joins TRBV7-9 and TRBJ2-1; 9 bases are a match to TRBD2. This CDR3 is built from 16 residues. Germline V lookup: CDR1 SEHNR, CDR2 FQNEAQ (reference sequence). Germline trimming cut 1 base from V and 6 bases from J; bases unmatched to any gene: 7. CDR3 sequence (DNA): TGTGCCAGCAGCTTAGGGTTGGCGGGGGGGGGCAATGAGCAGTTCTTC. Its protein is CASSLGLAGGGNEQFF.

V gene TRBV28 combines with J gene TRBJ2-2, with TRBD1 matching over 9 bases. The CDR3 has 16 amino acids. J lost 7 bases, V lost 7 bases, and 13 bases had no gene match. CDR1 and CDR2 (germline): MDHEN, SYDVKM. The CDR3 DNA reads TGTGCCAGCATCCACCGGGACAGGGAAGTTGGCGGGGAGCTGTTTTTT. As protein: CASIHRDREVGGELFF.